The 25 T cell receptor beta chains presented below share a single source sample, sequenced in a study of T cells in Graves' hyperthyroidism and ophthalmopathy (dated by TCRdb to between 2018 and 2020). The library was made by multiplex PCR. The sample was run on an Illumina HiSeq 2000. Amplification of TCR beta CDR3 regions was carried out from RNA transcripts. The first round of RT-PCR for the TCR CDR3 was performed with the HTBI primer set and the Qiagen OneStep RT-PCR kit. The raw public data were reprocessed by TCRdb itself: fastp quality trimming at Q25, MiXCR clonotype calling, in-frame beta chains only. Identical CDR3 protein sequences are pooled into one entry, listed with their most common genes and DNA. The sample contains hundreds of thousands of distinct CDR3 sequences, roughly 14% of them found a single time. Of the sample, about an eighth is held by the ten largest clones. The sample taken for sequencing was blood. The receptors were sampled from a woman aged 50 to 65 with Graves' ophthalmopathy.

The sample holds one count of this clonotype. CDR3: CSAQPDTRKSSYEQYF. The CDR3 nucleotides read TGCAGTGCCCAACCTGATACCCGGAAGAGCTCCTACGAGCAGTACTTC. The V call is TRBV20-1, the J call TRBJ2-7; D gene unclear. The length of the CDR3 is 16 residues. V lost 6 bases, J lost 0 bases, and 21 bases lay in between. The V gene's germline CDR1 is DFQATT and CDR2 SNEGSKA (reference sequence).

This clonotype has ten or more counts. The V and J genes are TRBV6-2 or TRBV6-3 and TRBJ2-7; 8 bases fit TRBD1. In germline, CDR1 is MNHEY, CDR2 SVGEGT. V was clipped by 8 bases and J by 0 bases; unmatched bases: 6. The length of the CDR3 is 14 residues. The CDR3 nucleotides read TGTGCCAGCTCGAAGGACAGGGTCTCCTACGAGCAGTACTTC. It translates to CASSKDRVSYEQYF.

The table lists this clonotype with a few counts. The chain couples TRBV20-1 to TRBJ1-3, with D possibly being TRBD1 (5 bases). Germline V gives CDR1 DFQATT, CDR2 SNEGSKA (reference sequence). Trimming left V 6 bases short and J 0 bases short, with 15 bases between. The CDR3 sequence is 15 residues long. As DNA, the CDR3 is TGCAGTGCCGTTAAGGGACGGCCCTCTGGAAACACCATATATTTT. As protein: CSAVKGRPSGNTIYF.

V gene TRBV6-1 combines with J gene TRBJ1-5; D possibly corresponds to TRBD1 (5 bases). Germline CDR1 is MNHNS and CDR2 is SASEGT. The CDR3 consists of 17 residues. The V end lost 5 bases, the J end lost 3 bases, and 20 bases lay between the germline ends. CDR3 bases: TGTGCCAGCAGTCCTAAATTCGGGGCAGCCTTCAATCAGCCCCAGCATTTT. The encoded protein is CASSPKFGAAFNQPQHF.

CDR3 region: CATSNLTFGLADLTDTQYF. The CDR3 region has the DNA TGTGCCACCAGCAACCTAACCTTCGGCCTAGCGGACCTCACAGATACGCAGTATTTT. This rearrangement joins TRBV15 to TRBJ2-3; 7 nucleotides align to TRBD2. J was trimmed by 2 bases and V by 4 bases; bases with no gene match: 18. The CDR3 is 19 residues long. Germline CDR1 reads LNHNV; CDR2 reads YYDKDF (reference sequence).

This clonotype was picked up many times. The J gene is TRBJ2-2, the V gene TRBV2; 10 bases fit TRBD1. V shed 11 bases and J 5 bases; nucleotides not matched to a gene: 14. Germline V gene lookup returns CDR1 SNHLY and CDR2 FYNNEI. CDR3 length: 16 amino acids. The CDR3 DNA sequence: TGTGCCGGTACACTGGGACAGGGGAGGGTGACCGGGGAGCTGTTTTTT. Translation: CAGTLGQGRVTGELFF.

This clonotype appeared many times. This rearrangement joins TRBV18 to TRBJ2-4; tentative D call: TRBD1 (6 bases). V was pared by 0 bases and J by 8 bases, with 11 bases between. Germline V gene data show CDR1 as KGHSH and CDR2 as LQKENI. The CDR3 consists of 14 residues. Here the CDR3 DNA reads TGTGCCAGCTCACCACCGGTGGGGGCGGACATTCAGTACTTC. Translation gives CASSPPVGADIQYF. Full variable domain (remainder filled in from reference TRBV18 and TRBJ2-4): NAGVMQNPRHLVRRRGQEARLRCSPMKGHSHVYWYRQLPEEGLKFMVYLQKENIIDESGMPKERFSAEFPKEGPSILRIQQVVRGDSAAYFCASSPPVGADIQYFGAGTRLSVL.

This clonotype was found a few times. A single base separates this from a much larger clone, so it may be a read error. The rearrangement uses TRBV28 and TRBJ1-4, with 7 bases matching TRBD1. CDR1 is MDHEN and CDR2 is SYDVKM in the germline V gene. This CDR3 has 15 residues. CDR3 sequence: CASKPGTATNGKLFF. CDR3 sequence (DNA): TGTGCCAGCAAACCAGGGACAGCAACTAATGGAAAACTGTTTTTT.

The J gene is TRBJ2-2, the V gene TRBV9, with D possibly being TRBD2 (6 bases). V was cut by 6 bases and J by 4 bases, with 22 bases left in between. Germline loops: CDR1 SGDLS, CDR2 YYNGEE. This CDR3 is 17 amino acids long. CDR3 residues: CASTPRGVGASTGELFF. The CDR3, as DNA: TGTGCCAGCACCCCCCGCGGGGTCGGGGCGTCCACCGGGGAGCTGTTTTTT.

In this sample, this clonotype turned up many times. V usage is TRBV2 and J usage is TRBJ1-2, with D unresolved. CDR1 and CDR2 from the germline V gene are SNHLY and FYNNEI. The CDR3 covers 10 residues. V was clipped by 10 bases and J by 7 bases, with 10 bases between them. This CDR3 reads CATLFAGYTF. The CDR3 DNA sequence: TGTGCCACCCTATTTGCTGGCTACACCTTC.

This clonotype was seen ten or more times. The J gene is TRBJ2-1, the V gene TRBV20-1; possibly TRBD1 for D (6 bases). This CDR3 is 13 amino acids long. Looked up from germline, CDR1 is DFQATT and CDR2 is SNEGSKA (reference sequence). V lost 8 bases, J lost 4 bases, and 15 bases lay in between. The CDR3 DNA sequence: TGCAGTCCAGGACAGAATGGGTACAATGAGCAGTTCTTC. Translating gives CSPGQNGYNEQFF.

In this sample, this clonotype turned up many times. V and J are TRBV12-3 or TRBV12-4 and TRBJ1-1; possible D gene TRBD1, 5 bases. Between the trimmed V and J ends, which lost 3 bases and 2 bases, there was a span of 10 bases. The CDR3 extends over 14 amino acids. CDR3 in DNA: TGTGCCAGCAGTTTTTTTGGGGGAAACACTGAAGCTTTCTTT. Translation gives CASSFFGGNTEAFF.

This clonotype was detected many times. The rearrangement uses TRBV28 and TRBJ2-1; 12 bases are shared with TRBD1. J gave up 7 bases and V 4 bases, and 5 bases lay outside the gene matches. The CDR3 is 15 residues long. Germline assignment: CDR1 MDHEN and CDR2 SYDVKM. CDR3 coding DNA: TGTGCCAGCAGTTCTCGGGACAGGGGGCTGAATGAGCAGTTCTTC. Residues: CASSSRDRGLNEQFF.

This clonotype was picked up many times. The genes are TRBV27 and TRBJ1-1, with no clear D. This CDR3 has 15 amino acids. Trimming pared 10 bases from V and 4 bases from J, leaving 22 bases between. Germline V gives CDR1 MNHEY, CDR2 SMNVEV (reference sequence). CDR3 sequence reads: CANELIFDMTTEAFF. In nucleotides, the CDR3 is TGTGCCAACGAATTAATCTTCGACATGACCACTGAAGCTTTCTTT.

The J gene is TRBJ2-2, the V gene TRBV6-1, with D perhaps TRBD1 or TRBD2 (5 bases each). Trimming took off 6 bases at V and 6 bases at J, with 11 bases between the two ends. The CDR3 is made up of 13 amino acids. Germline CDR1 is MNHNS and CDR2 is SASEGT. CDR3 DNA: TGTGCCAGCAGACCCGTGGGGGCCGGGGAGCTGTTTTTT. Its protein product is CASRPVGAGELFF.

This clonotype appeared many times. The rearrangement joins TRBV28 to TRBJ1-5; tentative D call: TRBD1 (5 bases). CDR3 length: 17 residues. Trimming took 3 bases from V and 4 from J, leaving 19 bases between them. Looked up from germline, CDR1 is MDHEN and CDR2 is SYDVKM. The CDR3: CASSFGGMDQLNQPQHF. In DNA form, the CDR3 reads TGTGCCAGCAGTTTTGGGGGAATGGACCAGTTAAATCAGCCCCAGCATTTT.

This clonotype was seen many times. This chain links TRBV7-2 with TRBJ2-5; D is unresolved. In germline, CDR1 is SGHTA, CDR2 FQGNSA. This CDR3 spans 11 amino acids. Trimming removed 6 bases at V and 1 base at J, with 3 bases between. This CDR3 is CASRIQETQYF. The CDR3 DNA reads TGTGCCAGCAGGATCCAAGAGACCCAGTACTTC.

Comment on this clonotype: A much larger clone sits a single nucleotide away, making a read error possible. The V gene is TRBV12-5, the J gene TRBJ2-3; D is undetermined. Judging by the DNA end, TRBJ1-5 fits better; the J call may be wrong. This CDR3 comprises 14 residues. CDR1 and CDR2 (germline): LGHNT, FRNRAP. CDR3 region: CASGTTSGTDTQHF. CDR3 in DNA: TGTGCTAGTGGTACTACTAGCGGCACAGATACGCAGCATTTT.

This clonotype was observed at least ten times. The gene calls are TRBV7-3 and TRBJ2-1; maybe TRBD2 (6 bases). In germline, CDR1 is SGHTA, CDR2 FQGTGA. The CDR3 loop spans 14 amino acids. V lost 1 base and J lost 7, with 11 bases in between. The DNA for the CDR3 is TGTGCCAGCAGCTTAAGCCGGGAGAGGAATGAGCAGTTCTTC. Protein product: CASSLSRERNEQFF.

This clonotype was counted ten times or more. J is TRBJ1-1 and V is TRBV28, with D uncertain. This CDR3 has 15 residues. Looked up from germline, CDR1 is MDHEN and CDR2 is SYDVKM. Trimming pared 3 bases from V and 4 bases from J, leaving 15 bases between. The CDR3 sequence is CASSFPEGVATEAFF. DNA for the CDR3: TGTGCCAGCAGTTTCCCGGAGGGCGTCGCCACTGAAGCTTTCTTT.

V is TRBV6-1 and J is TRBJ1-4; 12 bases are a match to TRBD1. Germline values: CDR1 MNHNS, CDR2 SASEGT. The CDR3 has 17 amino acids. The V segment lost 6 bases and the J segment 9 bases; nucleotides outside the gene matches: 14. The CDR3 DNA reads TGTGCCAGCAGGCGGGGACAGGGGGCGCGTTCTAGTCAAAAACTGTTTTTT. Protein: CASRRGQGARSSQKLFF.

This clonotype came up many times. The V and J genes are TRBV20-1 and TRBJ1-2, with no clear D. Trimming shortened V by 3 bases and J by 3 bases, and 8 bases separated the two germline ends. CDR1 and CDR2 from the germline V gene are DFQATT and SNEGSKA (reference sequence). This CDR3 spans 12 amino acids. The CDR3 loop reads CSASRQDYGYTF. CDR3 DNA: TGCAGTGCTAGTCGTCAGGACTATGGCTACACCTTC.

This clonotype has a handful of counts. The chain is built from TRBV19 and TRBJ2-1, with 8 bases fitting TRBD1. Germline loops: CDR1 LNHDA, CDR2 SQIVND (reference sequence). The CDR3 totals 15 residues. The trim removed 3 bases at V and 5 bases at J, leaving 6 bases unmatched. CDR3 DNA: TGTGCCAGTAGTATCCCGACAGGGGCGAACAATGAGCAGTTCTTC. It encodes CASSIPTGANNEQFF.

This clonotype has only one observation. This chain joins TRBV19 and TRBJ2-3, with 7 bases that match TRBD2. The V segment lost 1 base and the J segment 2 bases; nucleotides outside the gene matches: 3. Germline-derived CDR1 and CDR2 are LNHDA and SQIVND (reference sequence). The CDR3 covers 15 residues. CDR3 DNA sequence: TGTGCCAGTAGTATAGGAGCGGGAAACACAGATACGCAGTATTTT. Its protein product is CASSIGAGNTDTQYF.

This clonotype appeared a few times. This chain connects TRBV5-4 to TRBJ2-7, with 7 bases fitting TRBD1. The ends lost 4 bases at V and 5 bases at J; junction bases unmatched: 3. Germline loops: CDR1 SGHNT, CDR2 YYREEE (reference sequence). The CDR3 covers 12 residues. The CDR3 sequence is CASSRDSHEQYF. CDR3 bases: TGTGCCAGCAGCCGGGACAGCCACGAGCAGTACTTC.